This T cell receptor beta chain was profiled in a study of T cells in Graves' hyperthyroidism and ophthalmopathy (dated by TCRdb to the late 2010s). The study in broad terms: Peripheral blood was sampled at the time of initial diagnosis, prior to any treatment. Prospective prediction of ophthalmopathy was tested in an independent validation cohort of 18 to 20 hyperthyroidism patients and approximately 17 patients who later progressed to ophthalmopathy. Thyroid tissue and blood T-cell repertoires from several Graves' hyperthyroidism patients were also compared in the study. The roughly 91 discovery patients were randomly divided into training and test sets at a 7:3 ratio. Following sampling, methimazole starting at 30 mg daily was given to hyperthyroidism patients, and high-dose intravenous methylprednisolone was given to ophthalmopathy patients. A discovery cohort of about a hundred patients, approximately 45 with Graves' ophthalmopathy and under 60 with stable Graves' hyperthyroidism, was used to find distinguishing TCR V-J signatures. TCR Vbeta CDR3 sequencing of around 130 peripheral blood samples (43 ophthalmopathy, 75 to 85 hyperthyroidism and some 17 progressor patients) is reported in the paper.

TCR beta CDR3 regions were amplified from RNA transcripts. A first-round RT-PCR of the TCR CDR3 used the HTBI primer set with the Qiagen OneStep RT-PCR kit. A second multiplex PCR round built the libraries, followed by size selection and purification. The libraries were sequenced on an Illumina HiSeq2000 using paired-end 100 bp reads. On the authors' methods: SOAPnuke was used to process the raw data, with reads discarded if the reads contained adapters or uncalled bases, had a mean Phred below 15, or lacked an exact constant-primer or identifier match. High-quality paired reads were merged with COPE v1.2.5, and unique nucleotide sequences were defined as clonotypes. Clonotypes were aligned to IMGT TRBV, TRBD and TRBJ reference segments using MiTCR v1.1. Analysis was restricted to V-J combinations with a frequency above 0.0001, which covered roughly 99% of repertoires. A TCS score was defined as the ratio of F50 (clonal expansion) to E x V (chaos), with BLOSUM62-based TCRdist applied between CDR3 peptides within each V-J. Welch's t-statistics and random forest reduced around 510 V-J features to under 15, which were used in a naive Bayes classifier (R e1071). TCRdb passed the public sequencing reads through fastp at Q25 and MiXCR, retaining productive beta sequences. Records with the same CDR3 protein are collapsed into one entry carrying the most frequent genes and DNA. TCRdb, not the original authors, processed these V and J calls. A total of approximately 640,000 distinct CDR3 sequences appear in this sample, around 16% of them only once. The ten largest clonotypes hold 3% to 4% of the sample.

A patient counted as having stable Graves' hyperthyroidism if no progression to ophthalmopathy occurred over 18 months of follow-up. The hyperthyroidism patients were between 18 and 65 years old and newly diagnosed, with a disease duration of less than 2 months. The study excluded patients with uncontrolled infections, other autoimmune diseases, pregnancy or lactation. Diagnoses relied on clinical symptoms, serum thyroxine and TRAb, thyroid ultrasound and orbital computed tomography. PBMCs were separated from 10 ml of fresh peripheral blood using Ficoll-Paque density gradient centrifugation. Trizol reagent was used to extract total RNA, and RNA quality was then checked on an Agilent 2100 Bioanalyzer. This clonotype has a handful of counts. Its cognate antigen has yet to be identified. No clone much larger than this one lies a single base away; base qualities are absent. Findings and caveats that apply to the study as a whole: Ophthalmopathy was separated from stable hyperthyroidism by a 13 V-J signature model, with about 88% sensitivity and about 81% specificity obtained in cross-validation and 80%/75% obtained in testing. Most expanded thyroid clonotypes (frequency above 0.001) were also detected in blood, suggesting blood repertoires may reflect thyroid immune responses. In validation, the model predicted progression to ophthalmopathy with around 71% sensitivity and 72% to 85% specificity, a median of approximately 6.5 months before onset. No statistical method was used to set the sample size in advance, and investigators knew the group allocation.

Sequenced material: blood. This TCR was recovered from a woman aged 30 to 39 with Graves' hyperthyroidism.

The CDR3 region has the sequence CSARTPSGGYRVPYEQYF. The bases read TGCAGTGCTAGAACCCCTAGCGGGGGATATAGGGTCCCCTACGAGCAGTACTTC. Recombination linked TRBV20-1 to TRBJ2-7; 10 middle bases align to TRBD2. Including cysteine and phenylalanine, the CDR3 has 18 amino acids. The read is trimmed to its CDR3 DNA, 54 bases read in frame from base 1. CDR1 and CDR2, looked up from the germline V gene (reference sequence), are DFQATT and SNEGSKA. Trimmed from V: 2 bases; trimmed from J: 2 bases; junction bases lacking a gene match: 15.